This T cell receptor beta chain was identified in a study of cytomegalovirus exposure and HLA in healthy donors. Overall study: Inside one of the first data releases sat about 85 million unique TCRs taken from HLA-typed donors. The Caucasian-associated ancestry cluster held around four fifths of 398 genotyped donors. Overall study results and limits: A missense variant in DCLRE1C was later tied to TCR beta V- and J-gene trimming. For most subjects, TCR beta sequences were reported to predict HLA-A and HLA-B alleles with accuracy.

Germline V gene sequence: CDR1 SGHTA, CDR2 FQGNSA. The CDR3 extends over 16 amino acids. V trimming: 5 bases; J trimming: 1 base; junction bases outside the gene matches: 8. Note on this clone: Its antigen is not known.

PCR primers comprised 60 Vbeta and 13 Jbeta primers. Libraries were prepared by immunoSEQ multiplex PCR; TCRdb keeps only in-frame clonotypes and omits some of them. Among around 100,000 clones listed, about 75% were seen once. V usage is TRBV7-2 and J usage is TRBJ1-1, with 9 bases lining up with TRBD1. The sample was PBMCs. The sequence was collected from a male donor in good health and CMV-seropositive. The CDR3 spells CASSRDRVGTNTEAFF. The CDR3 DNA reads as TGTGCCAGCAGCCGGGACAGGGTTGGGACGAACACTGAAGCTTTCTTT.